Included here is one T cell receptor beta chain sequence, with context. Its target is not known. Germline lookup yields CDR1 SGHVS and CDR2 FNYEAQ. The CDR3 loop spans 14 amino acids. V lost 0 bases and J 1 base, leaving 6 bases between the germline ends. This sample was taken from a study of cytomegalovirus exposure and HLA in healthy donors. The PCR employed 60 Vbeta primers together with 13 Jbeta primers. Assay used: immunoSEQ multiplex PCR; TCRdb lists only in-frame clones, some missing. In the table there are 100,000 to 150,000 clones, 70% to 85% of which are singletons. Findings and limits, study-wide: Most CMV-associated TCR beta chains appeared HLA-restricted in a later analysis.

The specimen was PBMCs. This receptor was identified in a female donor in good health and CMV-seronegative. The chain has TRBV7-6 and TRBJ2-5; D is unclear. CDR3 protein: CASSLAEAQETQYF. CDR3 nucleotides: TGTGCCAGCAGCTTAGCCGAGGCCCAAGAGACCCAGTACTTC.